This TCR beta chain was sequenced in a study of OX40 agonist ivuxolimab in advanced cancers. Study-wide context: Ivuxolimab was an agonistic, fully human IgG2 monoclonal antibody directed against OX40 (CD134), a costimulatory receptor. Prior anti-PD-1, anti-PD-L1 or anti-CTLA-4 therapy was permitted, and checkpoint inhibitors had been received by around 39% of dose-escalation patients. Peripheral TCRbeta sequencing aimed to test whether ivuxolimab altered TCR sequence diversity and caused clonal T-cell expansion. Partial responses occurred in three dose-escalation patients, of whom one had hepatocellular carcinoma and two had cutaneous melanoma. A male proportion of nearly 85% and a mean age of approximately 62 years, ranging from roughly 20 to 80, were recorded for the dose-escalation cohort. Among the approximately 54 dose-escalation patients, some 19 had hepatocellular carcinoma, approximately 15 melanoma, 9 renal cell carcinoma and 9 head and neck cancer. Intravenous ivuxolimab was administered to patients every 2 weeks at six dose levels: 0.01, 0.1, 0.3, 1.5, 3 and 10 mg/kg. The paper covers the monotherapy dose-escalation part of the phase I ivuxolimab trial, which included N ≈ 57 patients. General study outcomes and caveats: The antigen specificity of the peripheral T cells that underwent clonal expansion was not determined. On average, CD8+ T cells showed more expanded clones than CD4+ T cells after ivuxolimab. Low levels of normalized T-cell clonal expansion were also seen in some nonresponding patients. In the 0.1-3.0 mg/kg groups, partial responders were among the patients with the lowest normalized peripheral clonal expansion, particularly in CD8+ T cells. Clonal expansion of both CD4+ and CD8+ blood T cells was observed from baseline to week 6 at doses 0.1 to 3.0 mg/kg.

The trial excluded patients who had a history of autoimmune disease or were on systemic immunosuppression. Peripheral blood for TCR sequencing was collected from all dose cohorts at baseline, on cycle 4 day 1, and on cycle 7 day 1. Samples were obtained from an open-label, multicenter, first-in-human phase I dose-escalation trial of ivuxolimab. Adults with locally advanced or metastatic melanoma, renal cell carcinoma, hepatocellular carcinoma or head and neck squamous cell carcinoma were enrolled in the trial. Before TCR sequencing, CD4+ T cells and CD8+ T cells were sorted from peripheral blood as separate populations. To sequence the TCRbeta CDR3 region, genomic DNA was isolated from the sorted cells. TCRbeta CDR3 regions were sequenced using the immunoSEQ Assay. Not all clones reach the TCRdb copy of this immuneACCESS table, which keeps in-frame sequences only. Checked studies attribute under half of the gap to unresolved V genes and leave the rest unexplained. Present in this sample are about 13,000 clones, roughly four fifths of which were seen just once. The ten largest clonotypes hold around 47% of the sample.

Concerning this clone: Its antigen specificity is not known. No qualities accompany the bases; no much larger clone lies one base away.

Source: CD4+ or CD8+ T cells sorted from blood, taken in a trial of the OX40 agonist ivuxolimab. The clonotype comes from an adult with an advanced solid tumor such as melanoma, head and neck, liver or kidney cancer.

In nucleotide form, the sequence is TGTGCCAGCATCCTCGGGACTAGCACCACAGATACGCAGTATTTT. Its protein reads: CASILGTSTTDTQYF. The V and J genes are TRBV2 and TRBJ2-3, with TRBD2 matching 9 junction bases. The cysteine opens and the phenylalanine closes a CDR3 of 15 amino acids. The only DNA kept is the CDR3, 45 bases in frame from the first base. Trimming takes 7 bases off V and 2 bases off J; junction bases not matched to a gene: 7. CDR1 is given as SNHLY and CDR2 as FYNNEI, both from the germline V gene.